Listed here are 25 T cell receptor beta chains from one sample, sequenced in a study of T cell changes during pregnancy in multiple sclerosis. The repertoire was sequenced with immunoSEQ multiplex PCR; TCRdb's copy has only in-frame clones and lacks some. The data contain 80,000 to 130,000 clones, 90% to 95% of them singletons. This sample comprised peripheral blood, obtained in the second trimester of pregnancy. The receptors were gathered from a female donor with multiple sclerosis, enrolled in a pregnancy study.

The rearrangement joins TRBV5-1 to TRBJ2-3; the match to TRBD1 covers 7 bases. V shed 0 bases and J 10 bases; nucleotides not matched to a gene: 14. The CDR3 covers 16 residues. Germline V gene lookup returns CDR1 SGHRS and CDR2 YFSETQ. The CDR3 loop reads CASSLGTGTAYSPQYF. CDR3 sequence (DNA): TGCGCCAGCAGCTTGGGAACCGGGACAGCTTACTCACCGCAGTATTTT.

The genes are TRBV10-3 and TRBJ2-5, with D tentatively TRBD2 (5 bases). Germline V gene data show CDR1 as ENHRY and CDR2 as SYGVKD. V lost 4 bases to trimming and J lost 5 bases, with 8 bases between them. The CDR3 sequence is 12 residues long. CDR3 nucleotides: TGTGCCATCAGTGGAGGCGGGGAGACCCAGTACTTC. Its translation: CAISGGGETQYF.

This chain joins TRBV2 and TRBJ1-4, with TRBD1 matching over 8 bases. This CDR3 is built from 15 residues. Germline-derived CDR1 and CDR2 are SNHLY and FYNNEI. The V segment lost 7 bases and the J segment 7 bases; nucleotides outside the gene matches: 11. The CDR3 DNA sequence: TGTGCCAGCAAATGGAAGGACAGGGCGGGTGAAAAACTGTTTTTT. Encoded protein: CASKWKDRAGEKLFF.

The table lists this clone with a count of one. This rearrangement joins TRBV7-9 to TRBJ2-5, with TRBD2 matching 9 bases. CDR1 SEHNR and CDR2 FQNEAQ come from the germline V gene (reference sequence). After removal of 2 bases from V and 3 bases from J, the junction contained 10 bases not matched to a gene. The CDR3 runs 17 residues. The CDR3 bases are TGTGCCAGCAGCTTACTAGCGGGACCTATCCATGAAGAGACCCAGTACTTC. As protein: CASSLLAGPIHEETQYF.

The chain has TRBV2 and TRBJ2-3, with D possibly matching TRBD1 (6 bases). Germline assignment: CDR1 SNHLY and CDR2 FYNNEI. This CDR3 is 17 amino acids long. Between the trimmed V and J ends, which lost 4 bases and 2 bases, there was a span of 19 bases. The chain's CDR3 is CASSVRITGRDTDTQYF. CDR3 nucleotides: TGTGCCAGCAGTGTACGTATCACAGGGAGAGACACAGATACGCAGTATTTT.

A remark on this clone: The sample carries other DNA sequences with the same CDR3. The rearrangement joins TRBV2 to TRBJ1-1; tentatively, D is TRBD1 (5 bases). This CDR3 spans 14 amino acids. The germline V and J ends were trimmed by 8 bases and 4 bases, with 17 bases remaining between them. Germline-derived CDR1 and CDR2 are SNHLY and FYNNEI. CDR3 sequence reads: CASSERPGGTEAFF. CDR3 DNA: TGTGCCAGCTCGGAGAGGCCCGGGGGCACTGAAGCTTTCTTT.

V and J are TRBV29-1 and TRBJ2-1; TRBD2 matches 8 bases. The trim removed 1 base at V and 3 bases at J, leaving 5 bases unmatched. The germline CDR1 and CDR2 sequences are SQVTM and ANQGSEA. The CDR3 sequence is 15 residues long. The CDR3 loop is CSVEVREALYNEQFF. CDR3 DNA: TGCAGCGTTGAAGTGCGGGAGGCCCTCTACAATGAGCAGTTCTTC.

J is TRBJ1-2 and V is TRBV7-9; 8 bases agree with TRBD1. The V and J ends lost 5 bases and 5 bases, in that order; junction bases with no gene match: 7. Per the germline V gene, CDR1 is SEHNR and CDR2 is FQNEAQ (reference sequence). This CDR3 spans 14 amino acids. For the CDR3, the DNA is TGTGCCAGCAGCGCGCGACAGGGGTTATATGGCTACACCTTC. Translating it yields CASSARQGLYGYTF.

The rearrangement uses TRBV14 and TRBJ1-4, with 12 bases matching TRBD1. This CDR3 is built from 18 residues. V was pared by 1 base and J by 5 bases, with 8 bases of the junction left unmatched. In germline, CDR1 is SGHDN, CDR2 FVKESK. CDR3 sequence (DNA): TGTGCCAGCAGCCAAGGGGACAGGGGGCCCCGGAACAATGAAAAACTGTTTTTT. This translates into CASSQGDRGPRNNEKLFF.

This rearrangement joins TRBV28 to TRBJ1-2, with D unresolved. Trimming stripped 10 bases from V and 1 base from J, with 22 bases between. CDR3 length: 16 amino acids. The germline V gene encodes CDR1 MDHEN and CDR2 SYDVKM. CDR3 in DNA: TGTGCCATTACCGGAGGGCTATTTTACAATAACTATGGCTACACCTTC. Protein product: CAITGGLFYNNYGYTF.

The chain recombines TRBV19 with TRBJ2-1; 9 bases match TRBD1. This CDR3 comprises 12 residues. Per the germline V gene, CDR1 is LNHDA and CDR2 is SQIVND (reference sequence). The J segment lost 10 bases and the V segment lost 9 bases, leaving 7 bases of the junction unmatched. CDR3 sequence reads: CASGTGFYEQFF. CDR3 coding DNA: TGTGCCAGCGGGACAGGGTTTTACGAGCAGTTCTTC. Based on the CDR3 plus reference TRBV19 and TRBJ2-1, the full variable domain is DGGITQSPKYLFRKEGQNVTLSCEQNLNHDAMYWYRQDPGQGLRLIYYSQIVNDFQKGDIAEGYSVSREKKESFPLTVTSAQKNPTAFYLCASGTGFYEQFFGPGTRLTVL.

This chain links TRBV18 with TRBJ1-1; 7 bases match TRBD1. Germline CDR1 reads KGHSH; CDR2 reads LQKENI. J gave up 2 bases and V 3 bases, and 9 bases lay outside the gene matches. CDR3 size: 16 residues. The CDR3 reads CASSPIPTGRNTEAFF. The CDR3 nucleotides read TGTGCCAGCTCACCTATACCGACAGGGAGAAACACTGAAGCTTTCTTT. The complete variable domain, with remaining parts taken from reference TRBV18 and TRBJ1-1, reads NAGVMQNPRHLVRRRGQEARLRCSPMKGHSHVYWYRQLPEEGLKFMVYLQKENIIDESGMPKERFSAEFPKEGPSILRIQQVVRGDSAAYFCASSPIPTGRNTEAFFGQGTRLTVV.

The J gene is TRBJ2-7, the V gene TRBV5-1; D is undetermined. V was clipped by 0 bases and J by 2 bases, with 9 bases between them. Germline CDR1 SGHRS, CDR2 YFSETQ. This CDR3 has 14 amino acids. The CDR3 nucleotides read TGCGCCAGCAGCTTGGGGCAGGTCGCCTACGAGCAGTACTTC. Residues: CASSLGQVAYEQYF.

The J gene is TRBJ2-2, the V gene TRBV2; D unresolved. The CDR3 runs 13 residues. V was shortened by 8 bases and J by 0 bases, with 7 bases between the two germline ends. Germline values: CDR1 SNHLY, CDR2 FYNNEI. In DNA, the CDR3 is TGTGCCAGCGAGACATCGAACACCGGGGAGCTGTTTTTT. Amino acids: CASETSNTGELFF. Variable domain in full (rest from reference TRBV2 and TRBJ2-2): EPEVTQTPSHQVTQMGQEVILRCVPISNHLYFYWYRQILGQKVEFLVSFYNNEISEKSEIFDDQFSVERPDGSNFTLKIRSTKLEDSAMYFCASETSNTGELFFGEGSRLTVL.

This rearrangement joins TRBV6-1 to TRBJ1-3, with TRBD1 as a possible D gene (6 bases). This CDR3 comprises 15 residues. V shed 7 bases and J shed 3 bases, with 16 bases lying between them. Germline values: CDR1 MNHNS, CDR2 SASEGT. The CDR3 DNA reads as TGTGCCAGCACCCAACGGGAGGGGGGTGGAAACACCATATATTTT. Its translation is CASTQREGGGNTIYF.

The rearrangement links TRBV7-8 to TRBJ2-7; 7 bases map to TRBD1. This CDR3 contains 16 residues. The V and J ends lost 1 base and 0 bases, in that order; junction bases with no gene match: 6. CDR1 is SGHVS and CDR2 is FQNEAQ in the germline V gene. The CDR3 nucleotides are TGTGCCAGCAGCTTAGGGGGGACAGTTAACTCCTACGAGCAGTACTTC. This encodes CASSLGGTVNSYEQYF.

This sequence joins TRBV9 and TRBJ2-3; TRBD2 agrees at 9 bases. This CDR3 has 14 residues. V was pared by 2 bases and J by 7 bases, with 5 bases of the junction left unmatched. CDR1 SGDLS and CDR2 YYNGEE come from the germline V gene. This CDR3 is CASSVRGGANTQYF. CDR3 DNA: TGTGCCAGCAGCGTCCGCGGGGGGGCTAATACGCAGTATTTT.

The CDR3 region has the DNA TGTGCCTGGTTTTCCTCAGGGGGACCTGAAGCTTTCTTT. Its translation is CAWFSSGGPEAFF. This chain joins TRBV30 and TRBJ1-1, with 7 bases lining up with TRBD1. The CDR3 has 13 residues. Germline CDR1 and CDR2: GTSNPN and SVGIG (reference sequence). With 5 bases clipped from V and 6 bases from J, the junction kept 9 bases outside the gene matches.

Points on this clone: The DNA is left out, because the CDR3 cannot be placed on it with certainty; the CDR3 is given as TCRdb lists it. The chain combines TRBV28 with TRBJ1-1; the D segment call TRBD1 is taken from the table without a DNA check. The CDR3 is 15 amino acids long, termini counted. Looked up from germline, CDR1 is MDHEN and CDR2 is SYDVKM. The CDR3 is CASSILDRLNTEAFF.

The chain uses TRBV7-3 and TRBJ2-7, with a possible D match to TRBD1 (6 bases). The germline V gene encodes CDR1 SGHTA and CDR2 FQGTGA. The CDR3 totals 12 residues. V lost 5 bases, J lost 5 bases, and 10 bases lay in between. The CDR3 region is CASSRPGDEQYF. The CDR3, as DNA: TGTGCCAGCAGCCGCCCAGGGGACGAGCAGTACTTC.

The CDR3 DNA follows: TGTGCCTCCCAGGACAGGGCTGGTCAGCCCCAGCATTTT. This encodes CASQDRAGQPQHF. This sequence joins TRBV6-5 and TRBJ1-5; TRBD1 agrees at 8 bases. V shed 11 bases and J 6 bases; nucleotides not matched to a gene: 9. Germline assignment: CDR1 MNHEY and CDR2 SVGAGI. This CDR3 region has 13 residues.

The rearrangement links TRBV11-2 to TRBJ2-7; D call uncertain. Trimming stripped 7 bases from V and 6 bases from J, with 16 bases between. The germline V gene has CDR1 SGHAT and CDR2 FQNNGV. The CDR3 consists of 13 residues. The CDR3 DNA reads as TGTGCCAGCAACTCCGAGTTAGTAGCCGAGCAGTACTTC. Its translation: CASNSELVAEQYF.

This chain uses TRBV28 with TRBJ2-7; maybe TRBD1 (5 bases). CDR3 length: 14 amino acids. CDR1 MDHEN and CDR2 SYDVKM come from the germline V gene. V dropped 2 bases and J dropped 4 bases, with 12 bases sitting between them. In nucleotides, the CDR3 is TGTGCCAGCAGTTTAGTCAGGGTTAGGTACGAGCAGTACTTC. This encodes CASSLVRVRYEQYF.

The rearrangement joins TRBV10-3 to TRBJ2-2; tentatively, D is TRBD1 (5 bases). Germline-derived CDR1 and CDR2 are ENHRY and SYGVKD. Trimming took 11 bases from V and 7 from J, leaving 17 bases between them. CDR3 length: 13 amino acids. CDR3 protein: CASLGRASGELFF. The CDR3 nucleotides are TGTGCCTCCCTCGGCAGGGCGAGCGGGGAGCTGTTTTTT.

This rearrangement joins TRBV7-6 to TRBJ1-5, with a tentative D call TRBD1 (6 bases). CDR1 is SGHVS and CDR2 is FNYEAQ in the germline V gene. V was pared by 5 bases and J by 0 bases, with 17 bases between. CDR3 length equals 17 residues. The CDR3 region has the DNA TGTGCCAGCAGCCCCAGACCGGGACAAAATAGCAATCAGCCCCAGCATTTT. Protein product: CASSPRPGQNSNQPQHF.